The clone carrying this TCR beta chain was seen a handful of times. Its matching antigen is unknown. The sample comes from a study of HIV-infected patients and healthy controls. The study's findings and limits: Compared with controls, mean Gini indices were significantly raised in HIV-infected repertoires, possibly indicating oligoclonality. Significant mean usage differences between HIV-infected patients and controls involved eight alpha and eight beta V genes. With just sixteen HIV-infected individuals processed, the findings' generality was considered strongly limited.

The repertoire came from unfractionated whole blood and reflected all unsorted peripheral T cells. Germline values: CDR1 MDHEN, CDR2 SYDVKM. J was trimmed by 8 bases and V by 8 bases; bases with no gene match: 11. The CDR3 is 14 residues long. 500 ng RNA was reverse transcribed with alpha and beta constant-region primers. Using multiplexing indices, alpha and beta chain libraries were generated apart by chain-specific third strand synthesis. TCRdb called the 5' RACE reads again in MiXCR, with one record for every CDR3 protein. In the table there are tens of thousands of distinct CDR3 sequences, under 9% of which are singletons.

The sequence was obtained from an adult in good health. The chain carries TRBV28 and TRBJ2-5; TRBD1 matches 10 bases. What was sequenced was blood. The CDR3, as DNA: TGTGCCAGCCTTCGACAGGGGGCGCGGAACACCCAGTACTTC. This gives the protein CASLRQGARNTQYF.